Given below is one T cell receptor (beta chain) in context. As yet, its antigen is unknown. Via MiXCR, TCRdb re-called the 5' RACE reads, giving one row per CDR3 protein. Here the sample spans about 530,000 distinct CDR3 sequences, around 15% being singletons. This record belongs to a study of identical twins. V lost 2 bases and J lost 7, with 18 bases in between. This CDR3 is built from 14 residues. The germline CDR1 and CDR2 sequences are DFQATT and SNEGSKA (reference sequence). Regarding the study as a whole: Zero-insertion analyses could be partly confounded by invariant MAIT and iNKT cells. Insertions were fewer in abundant cord blood beta clonotypes, whereas memory repertoires showed none of this pattern.

In addition, the sample was reused for a study of yellow fever vaccine responses in identical twins.

The sequence derives from a woman aged 18-29 years in good health. The chain is built from TRBV20-1 and TRBJ2-7; TRBD1 might be the D (7 bases). The sequenced material came from CD4+ T cells sorted from blood. The CDR3 DNA sequence: TGCAGTGCTAGAAGGTTAGAGGGGGCGGGAGAGCAGTACGTC. Its translation is CSARRLEGAGEQYV.